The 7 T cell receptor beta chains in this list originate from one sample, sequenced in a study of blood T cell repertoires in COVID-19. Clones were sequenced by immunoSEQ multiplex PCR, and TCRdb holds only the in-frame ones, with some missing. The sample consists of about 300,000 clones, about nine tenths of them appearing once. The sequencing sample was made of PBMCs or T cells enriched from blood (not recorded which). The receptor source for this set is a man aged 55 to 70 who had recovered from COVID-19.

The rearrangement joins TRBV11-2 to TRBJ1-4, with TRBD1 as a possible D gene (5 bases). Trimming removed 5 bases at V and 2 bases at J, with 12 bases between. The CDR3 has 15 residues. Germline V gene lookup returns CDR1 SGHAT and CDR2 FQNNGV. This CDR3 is CASSPLGGTNEKLFF. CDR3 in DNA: TGTGCCAGCAGCCCCCTGGGGGGGACTAATGAAAAACTGTTTTTT. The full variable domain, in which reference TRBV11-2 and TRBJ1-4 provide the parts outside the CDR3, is EAGVAQSPRYKIIEKRQSVAFWCNPISGHATLYWYQQILGQGPKLLIQFQNNGVVDDSQLPKDRFSAERLKGVDSTLKIQPAKLEDSAVYLCASSPLGGTNEKLFFGSGTQLSVL.

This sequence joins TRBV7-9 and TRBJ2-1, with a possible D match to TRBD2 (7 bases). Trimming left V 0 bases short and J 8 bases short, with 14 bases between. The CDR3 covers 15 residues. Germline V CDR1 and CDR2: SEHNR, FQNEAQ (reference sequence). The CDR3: CASSLAGGVVHEQFF. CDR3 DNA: TGTGCCAGCAGCTTAGCAGGGGGGGTTGTGCATGAGCAGTTCTTC.

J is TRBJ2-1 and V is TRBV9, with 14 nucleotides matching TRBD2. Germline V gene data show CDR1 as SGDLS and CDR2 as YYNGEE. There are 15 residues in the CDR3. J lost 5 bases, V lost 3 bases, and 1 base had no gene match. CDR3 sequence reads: CASSGLAGGDNEQFF. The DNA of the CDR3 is TGTGCCAGCAGCGGACTAGCGGGAGGGGACAATGAGCAGTTCTTC.

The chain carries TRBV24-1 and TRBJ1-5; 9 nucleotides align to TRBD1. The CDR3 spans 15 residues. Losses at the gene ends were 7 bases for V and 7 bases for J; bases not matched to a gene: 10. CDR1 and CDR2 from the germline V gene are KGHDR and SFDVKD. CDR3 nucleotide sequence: TGTGCCACCAGCAACCCGGGACAGGGAGACCAGCCCCAGCATTTT. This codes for CATSNPGQGDQPQHF.

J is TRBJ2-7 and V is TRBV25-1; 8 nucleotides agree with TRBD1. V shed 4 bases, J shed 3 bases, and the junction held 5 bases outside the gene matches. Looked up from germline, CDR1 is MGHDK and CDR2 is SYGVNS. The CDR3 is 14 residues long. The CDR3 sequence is CASSALGQGYEQYF. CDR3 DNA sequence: TGTGCCAGCAGTGCACTTGGACAGGGCTACGAGCAGTACTTC.

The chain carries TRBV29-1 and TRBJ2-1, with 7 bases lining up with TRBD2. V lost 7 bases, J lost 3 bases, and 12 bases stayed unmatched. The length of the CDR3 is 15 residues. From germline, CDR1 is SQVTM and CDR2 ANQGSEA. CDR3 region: CSAYLGGGDYNEQFF. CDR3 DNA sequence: TGCAGCGCATACCTCGGGGGAGGGGACTACAATGAGCAGTTCTTC.

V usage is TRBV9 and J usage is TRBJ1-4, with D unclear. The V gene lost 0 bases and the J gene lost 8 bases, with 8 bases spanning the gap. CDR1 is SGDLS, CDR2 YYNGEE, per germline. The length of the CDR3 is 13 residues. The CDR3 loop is CASSVDPGEKLFF. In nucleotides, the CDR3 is TGTGCCAGCAGCGTAGATCCCGGGGAAAAACTGTTTTTT.